The entry that follows covers one TCR beta chain sequence. No antigen is known for it. Base qualities are not provided; no much larger clone lies one nucleotide away. These data are taken from a study of OX40 agonist ivuxolimab in advanced cancers. Broadly, across the study: Ivuxolimab, which targeted the costimulatory receptor OX40 (CD134), was an agonistic, fully human IgG2 monoclonal antibody. Intravenous ivuxolimab was administered to patients every 2 weeks at six dose levels: 0.01, 0.1, 0.3, 1.5, 3 and 10 mg/kg. Patients were allowed to have had prior anti-PD-1, anti-PD-L1 or anti-CTLA-4 therapy, and more than 35% of the dose-escalation patients had been treated with checkpoint inhibitors. In the dose-escalation cohort, around four fifths of patients were male, and the mean age was approximately 60 years with a range of 23 to 79. Peripheral TCRbeta sequencing was intended to test whether TCR sequence diversity was altered and clonal T-cell expansion was caused by ivuxolimab. Partial responses occurred in three dose-escalation patients: two with cutaneous melanoma and one with hepatocellular carcinoma. The paper describes the monotherapy dose-escalation part (N ≈ 51 patients) of the phase I trial of ivuxolimab. Of the approximately 54 dose-escalation patients, hepatocellular carcinoma was present in about 20, melanoma in approximately 15, renal cell carcinoma in 9 and head and neck cancer in 9. The paper's findings and limits, for the study overall: Low levels of normalized T-cell clonal expansion were also seen in some patients who did not respond. At doses of 0.1 to 3.0 mg/kg, clonal expansion of both CD4+ and CD8+ T cells in blood was seen between baseline and week 6. Which antigens the clonally expanded peripheral T cells were specific for was not determined. After ivuxolimab, expanded clones were on average more numerous among CD8+ T cells than among CD4+ T cells. In partial responders in the 0.1-3.0 mg/kg groups, normalized peripheral clonal expansion was found to be among the lowest, especially among CD8+ T cells.

V drops 3 bases and J drops 5 bases, leaving 24 bases in between. From its cysteine to its phenylalanine, the CDR3 spans 17 amino acids. Only the CDR3 part of the read is kept: 51 bases, read in frame from the first base. Reading the germline V gene (reference sequence) gives CDR1 SGHNT and CDR2 YYREEE. Genomic DNA was isolated from the sorted cells so that the TCRbeta CDR3 region could be sequenced. TCRbeta CDR3 regions were sequenced using the immunoSEQ Assay. Drawn from immuneACCESS, this table holds only the in-frame rearrangements with V and J called that TCRdb kept. Clones are partly lost; checked studies trace under half to an unresolved V gene and leave the rest unexplained. This sample has some 150,000 clones in its table, and about nine tenths of those were observed once. The ten largest clones capture roughly 0.99% of the sample. The trial excluded patients who had a history of autoimmune disease or were on systemic immunosuppression. Peripheral blood for TCR sequencing was drawn from every dose cohort at baseline, at cycle 4 day 1 and at cycle 7 day 1. Samples came from an open-label, multicenter, first-in-human phase I dose-escalation trial of ivuxolimab. Adults with locally advanced or metastatic head and neck squamous cell, hepatocellular, melanoma or renal cell carcinoma were enrolled in the trial. Before TCR sequencing, CD4+ T cells and CD8+ T cells were sorted from peripheral blood as separate populations.

The specimen comprised CD4+ or CD8+ T cells sorted from blood, sampled in a trial of the OX40 agonist ivuxolimab. The V gene is TRBV5-4 and the J gene is TRBJ2-7, and perhaps TRBD1 as D gene, on 7 matching bases. The receptor was derived from an adult with an advanced solid tumor such as melanoma, head and neck, liver or kidney cancer. CDR3 sequence: CASSSQGGFGAFDEQYF. The nucleotides read TGTGCCAGCAGCTCCCAGGGGGGTTTCGGGGCTTTCGACGAGCAGTACTTC.